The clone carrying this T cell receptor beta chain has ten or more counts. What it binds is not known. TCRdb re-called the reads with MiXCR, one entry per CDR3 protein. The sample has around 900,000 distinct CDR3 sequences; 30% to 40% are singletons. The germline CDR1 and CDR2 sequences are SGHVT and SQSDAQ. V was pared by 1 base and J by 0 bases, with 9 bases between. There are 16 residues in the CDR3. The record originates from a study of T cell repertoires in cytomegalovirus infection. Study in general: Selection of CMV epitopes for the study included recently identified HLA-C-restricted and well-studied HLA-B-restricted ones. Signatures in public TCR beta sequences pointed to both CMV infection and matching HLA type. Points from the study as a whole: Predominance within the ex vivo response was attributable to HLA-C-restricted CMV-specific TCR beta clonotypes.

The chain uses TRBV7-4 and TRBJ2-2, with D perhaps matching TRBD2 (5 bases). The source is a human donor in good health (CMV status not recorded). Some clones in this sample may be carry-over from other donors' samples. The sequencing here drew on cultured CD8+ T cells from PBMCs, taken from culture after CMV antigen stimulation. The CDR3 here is CASSLVTGSNTGELFF. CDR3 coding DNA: TGTGCCAGCAGCTTAGTGACGGGGTCGAACACCGGGGAGCTGTTTTTT.